Below, 25 T cell receptor beta chains from the same sample are listed, as sequenced in a study of blood T cell repertoires in COVID-19. Using immunoSEQ multiplex PCR, the repertoire was profiled, and TCRdb retains in-frame clones only, with some absent. Here the sample spans some 56,000 clones, roughly 80% being singletons. The sequenced material came from peripheral blood. Receptor source: a woman between 50 and 59 years old with active or convalescent COVID-19.

This sequence joins TRBV10-3 and TRBJ2-3; the match to TRBD2 covers 9 bases. The V and J ends lost 10 bases and 6 bases, in that order; junction bases with no gene match: 8. CDR3 size: 13 residues. Germline V gene sequence: CDR1 ENHRY, CDR2 SYGVKD. The DNA for the CDR3 is TGTGCCACCTTAGCGGGAGTGAGGGATACGCAGTATTTT. Protein sequence: CATLAGVRDTQYF.

Concerning this clone: One junction end does not reproduce the germline sequence, and a read error may be involved. V is TRBV7-2 and J is TRBJ2-3; 7 bases are a match to TRBD2. Germline CDR1 SGHTA, CDR2 FQGNSA. This CDR3 is built from 15 residues. The CDR3 region is CASSLAVLRPDTQYF. In nucleotides, the CDR3 is TGTGCCAGCAGCCTAGCGGTTTTGCGTCCCGATACGCAGTATTTT.

In this sample, this clone turned up a few times. V is TRBV19 and J is TRBJ1-5; 10 positions agree with TRBD1. This CDR3 spans 14 amino acids. The V segment lost 11 bases and the J segment 6 bases; nucleotides outside the gene matches: 10. From germline, CDR1 is LNHDA and CDR2 SQIVND (reference sequence). CDR3 protein: CAGSTGGTGQPQHF. The DNA of the CDR3 is TGTGCCGGTTCGACAGGGGGCACAGGTCAGCCCCAGCATTTT. Drawing the rest from reference TRBV19 and TRBJ1-5, the complete variable domain is DGGITQSPKYLFRKEGQNVTLSCEQNLNHDAMYWYRQDPGQGLRLIYYSQIVNDFQKGDIAEGYSVSREKKESFPLTVTSAQKNPTAFYLCAGSTGGTGQPQHFGDGTRLSIL.

This sequence joins TRBV19 and TRBJ2-7; D perhaps matches TRBD1 (6 bases). Trimming shortened V by 6 bases and J by 3 bases, and 18 bases separated the two germline ends. The CDR3 runs to 15 residues. Germline V lookup: CDR1 LNHDA, CDR2 SQIVND (reference sequence). The CDR3 here is CASSPKQGPYYEQYF. The CDR3, as DNA: TGTGCCAGTAGCCCTAAACAGGGCCCGTACTACGAGCAGTACTTC.

The gene calls are TRBV12-5 and TRBJ1-1, with TRBD1 matching 7 bases. Germline V CDR1 and CDR2: LGHNT, FRNRAP. Trimming took 1 base from V and 2 from J; bases not matched to a gene: 7. The CDR3 is 16 residues long. The CDR3 loop reads CASGLDYRGPNTEAFF. DNA for the CDR3: TGTGCTAGTGGTTTGGACTACAGGGGCCCTAACACTGAAGCTTTCTTT. Together with reference TRBV12-5 and TRBJ1-1, the CDR3 gives the full variable domain: DARVTQTPRHKVTEMGQEVTMRCQPILGHNTVFWYRQTMMQGLELLAYFRNRAPLDDSGMPKDRFSAEMPDATLATLKIQPSEPRDSAVYFCASGLDYRGPNTEAFFGQGTRLTVV.

J is TRBJ2-2 and V is TRBV15; tentative D call: TRBD2 (6 bases). The germline V and J ends were trimmed by 0 bases and 2 bases, with 13 bases remaining between them. The CDR3 has 17 amino acids. In germline, CDR1 is LNHNV, CDR2 YYDKDF (reference sequence). In DNA form, the CDR3 reads TGTGCCACCAGCAGAGATCTGGCTAGCGAAAACACCGGGGAGCTGTTTTTT. Amino acids: CATSRDLASENTGELFF.

CDR3 amino acids: CASTGDRSYNEQFF. The CDR3 coding sequence is TGTGCCAGCACCGGGGATCGCTCCTACAATGAGCAGTTCTTC. The chain carries TRBV28 and TRBJ2-1; D may be TRBD2 (5 bases). Germline loops: CDR1 MDHEN, CDR2 SYDVKM. The CDR3 consists of 14 residues. V lost 7 bases to trimming and J lost 0 bases, with 10 bases between them.

The chain employs TRBV3-1 (or the pseudogene TRBV3-2) and TRBJ1-5; D perhaps matches TRBD1 (6 bases). Trimming pared 4 bases from V and 6 bases from J, leaving 13 bases between. This CDR3 spans 14 amino acids. Germline V gene lookup returns CDR1 LGHDT and CDR2 YNNKEL (reference sequence). In nucleotides, the CDR3 is TGTGCCAGCAGCCTACAACAGGGTGGTCAGCCCCAGCATTTT. Encoded protein: CASSLQQGGQPQHF.

The V gene is TRBV7-2, the J gene TRBJ1-2; D ambiguous. V lost 5 bases, J lost 8 bases, and 18 bases lay in between. The CDR3 totals 14 residues. Germline loops: CDR1 SGHTA, CDR2 FQGNSA. CDR3 nucleotide sequence: TGTGCCAGCAGCCCAAGCCGGGTCTTCAAAGGCTACACCTTC. It yields the protein CASSPSRVFKGYTF.

V gene TRBV25-1 combines with J gene TRBJ2-5, with 8 bases aligning to TRBD1. V trimming: 4 bases; J trimming: 0 bases; junction bases outside the gene matches: 7. The CDR3 is 16 amino acids. Looked up from germline, CDR1 is MGHDK and CDR2 is SYGVNS. CDR3 DNA sequence: TGTGCCAGCAGTGGGGGGACAGGTTCGTACCAAGAGACCCAGTACTTC. Translation gives CASSGGTGSYQETQYF.

V gene TRBV29-1 combines with J gene TRBJ1-2; a weak D match, TRBD1 (6 bases). V was shortened by 6 bases and J by 7 bases, with 21 bases between the two germline ends. Germline-derived CDR1 and CDR2 are SQVTM and ANQGSEA. The length of the CDR3 is 14 residues. CDR3 in amino acids: CSVENTGTGGGYTF. The CDR3 coding sequence is TGCAGCGTCGAAAATACAGGGACGGGGGGTGGCTACACCTTC.

The rearrangement joins TRBV9 to TRBJ1-6; 7 nucleotides align to TRBD1. This CDR3 spans 14 amino acids. Per the germline V gene, CDR1 is SGDLS and CDR2 is YYNGEE. Trimming removed 5 bases from V and 15 bases from J; junction bases left unmatched: 14. The CDR3 reads CASSPGGTSNSLHF. The CDR3 bases are TGTGCCAGCAGTCCAGGGGGGACGAGTAATAGCCTCCACTTT.

This clone has just one count. V is TRBV6-5 and J is TRBJ1-4; weak D call: TRBD1 (5 bases). CDR3 size: 15 residues. The germline V gene encodes CDR1 MNHEY and CDR2 SVGAGI. V gave up 5 bases and J gave up 0 bases, with 10 bases separating them. CDR3 in DNA: TGTGCCAGCAGTCGACAGATTGCAACTAATGAAAAACTGTTTTTT. Translating it yields CASSRQIATNEKLFF.

This chain joins TRBV28 and TRBJ2-7; 13 bases fit TRBD2. The CDR3 length is 19 residues. The germline gives CDR1 MDHEN, CDR2 SYDVKM. V gave up 3 bases and J gave up 7 bases; unmatched junction bases: 18. For the CDR3, the DNA is TGTGCCAGCAGTTTCCCGCGGTTGCGGACTAGCGGGAGATCCGAGGAGCAGTACTTC. Its translation is CASSFPRLRTSGRSEEQYF.

The gene calls are TRBV6-6 and TRBJ1-4, with a tentative D call TRBD1 (6 bases). Germline V gene lookup returns CDR1 MNHNY and CDR2 SVGAGI (reference sequence). V lost 6 bases, J lost 5 bases, and 10 bases lay in between. The CDR3 loop spans 13 amino acids. The CDR3 is CASSLGTNEKLFF. The CDR3 coding sequence is TGTGCCAGCAGCCTAGGGACAAATGAAAAACTGTTTTTT.

V gene TRBV5-1 combines with J gene TRBJ1-1, with D tentatively TRBD1 (5 bases). The CDR3 loop spans 14 amino acids. V lost 4 bases to trimming and J lost 7 bases, with 17 bases between them. In germline, CDR1 is SGHRS, CDR2 YFSETQ. For the CDR3, the DNA is TGCGCCAGCAGCGTGACCGGGTCAAGGGGTGAAGCTTTCTTT. Its translation is CASSVTGSRGEAFF.

This clone came up a few times. V gene TRBV19 combines with J gene TRBJ2-2; 14 bases are a match to TRBD2. V dropped 5 bases and J dropped 7; count of bases not matched to a gene: 12. Per germline, CDR1 LNHDA and CDR2 SQIVND (reference sequence). This CDR3 has 18 residues. The CDR3, as DNA: TGTGCCAGTAGTTTTCCACCGGGACTAGCGGGAGCAGGCGGGGAGCTGTTTTTT. This sequence encodes CASSFPPGLAGAGGELFF.

The V call is TRBV20-1, the J call TRBJ2-5; no firm D call. The CDR3 length is 11 residues. Per the germline V gene, CDR1 is DFQATT and CDR2 is SNEGSKA (reference sequence). With 7 bases removed from V and 5 bases from J, the gap between germline ends came to 11 bases. CDR3 protein: CSGETTETQYF. The CDR3 coding sequence is TGCAGTGGTGAGACAACGGAGACCCAGTACTTC.

The V call is TRBV19, the J call TRBJ1-5; tentatively, D is TRBD1 (6 bases). V lost 3 bases and J 5 bases, leaving 17 bases between the germline ends. The CDR3 has 16 amino acids. Germline V CDR1 and CDR2: LNHDA, SQIVND (reference sequence). The CDR3 DNA reads TGTGCCAGTAGTATGGCAAAACAGGGAAAGGATCAGCCCCAGCATTTT. This sequence encodes CASSMAKQGKDQPQHF.

V is TRBV28 and J is TRBJ1-5; D not resolved. Germline V gene lookup returns CDR1 MDHEN and CDR2 SYDVKM. Trimming stripped 5 bases from V and 3 bases from J, with 14 bases between. This CDR3 region has 15 residues. The CDR3 protein is CASSPFGSVNQPQHF. CDR3 in DNA: TGTGCCAGCAGTCCATTCGGTTCTGTCAATCAGCCCCAGCATTTT.

The V and J genes are TRBV6-5 and TRBJ2-7, with TRBD1 as a possible D gene (6 bases). The CDR3 contains 16 residues. V was pared by 4 bases and J by 7 bases, with 23 bases between. Per the germline V gene, CDR1 is MNHEY and CDR2 is SVGAGI. This CDR3 reads CASSSLPHRDPLEQYF. The CDR3 coding sequence is TGTGCCAGCAGTTCCCTACCCCACAGGGACCCCTTGGAGCAGTACTTC.

The V gene is TRBV11-3, the J gene TRBJ2-1, with 10 nucleotides matching TRBD2. The CDR3 covers 16 residues. V dropped 1 base and J dropped 7; count of bases not matched to a gene: 7. CDR1 SGHNT and CDR2 YENEEA come from the germline V gene. CDR3 protein: CASSLGASGSGNEQFF. The CDR3 DNA sequence: TGTGCCAGCAGCTTAGGGGCTAGCGGGAGCGGAAATGAGCAGTTCTTC.

The chain has TRBV7-2 and TRBJ1-5; a possible D gene is TRBD1 (5 bases). The germline gives CDR1 SGHTA, CDR2 FQGNSA. The CDR3 length is 15 residues. The V and J ends lost 8 bases and 3 bases respectively, with 17 bases between them. CDR3 sequence reads: CASSRLAGSNQPQHF. In DNA, the CDR3 is TGTGCCAGCTCTAGGTTGGCAGGGTCCAATCAGCCCCAGCATTTT.

The gene calls are TRBV12-3 or TRBV12-4 and TRBJ1-1, with D uncertain. Trimming stripped 5 bases from V and 3 bases from J, with 7 bases between. The CDR3 contains 12 residues. CDR3 in DNA: TGTGCCAGCAGTCGAGGTGACACTGAAGCTTTCTTT. It specifies CASSRGDTEAFF.

The chain links TRBV20-1 to TRBJ1-5; 7 nucleotides align to TRBD1. The CDR3 spans 14 residues. Looked up from germline, CDR1 is DFQATT and CDR2 is SNEGSKA (reference sequence). The ends lost 3 bases at V and 3 bases at J; junction bases unmatched: 5. The CDR3 DNA reads TGCAGTGCTAGTAGCAGGGGGGACAATCAGCCCCAGCATTTT. Amino acids: CSASSRGDNQPQHF.